This is a list of T cell receptor beta chains from one sample in a study of blood T cell repertoires in COVID-19. Data came from immunoSEQ multiplex PCR; TCRdb stores just in-frame clones and leaves some out. The repertoire holds about 180,000 clones, with approximately 80% as singletons. Sequenced: PBMCs or T cells enriched from blood (not recorded which). These receptors were obtained from a man aged 60-69 years who had been exposed to COVID-19. CDR3s include the opening cysteine and the closing phenylalanine or tryptophan. A D gene is named only where the DNA matches it firmly. Rows give clone size only sometimes, using once, few, many, or a class for an expanded clone.

V	size	D	J	DNA	CDR3
TRBV5-6	few	TRBD2	TRBJ2-7	TGTGCCAGCAGCCCAGCGGGAGGGCCGGGGGAGCAGTACTTC	CASSPAGGPGEQYF
TRBV9	.	.	TRBJ2-2	TGTGCCAGCAGCGTAACAAGCGCGGCGAACACCGGGGAGCTGTTTTTT	CASSVTSAANTGELFF
TRBV2	few	.	TRBJ1-1	TGTGCCAGCACCTCCGGTCTGAACACTGAAGCTTTCTTT	CASTSGLNTEAFF
TRBV6-2/TRBV6-3	once	TRBD1	TRBJ2-4	TGTGCCAGCAGCCCCACCCGGACAGGGCCCGGAAACATTCAGTACTTC	CASSPTRTGPGNIQYF
TRBV7-2	once	.	TRBJ2-1	TGTGCCAGCAGCACCTGGAGGAATGAGCAGTTCTTC	CASSTWRNEQFF
TRBV10-3	.	TRBD1	TRBJ2-2	TGTGCCATCCGGACAGGGGGCTACACCGGGGAGCTGTTTTTT	CAIRTGGYTGELFF
TRBV19	.	.	TRBJ2-3	TGTGCCAGTGGGGGTCCCGCAGGGGCAGGTACAGATACGCAGTATTTT	CASGGPAGAGTDTQYF
TRBV27	.	TRBD2	TRBJ2-1	TGTGCCAGCTGGCGGAGCGGGAGCTACAATGAGCAGTTCTTC	CASWRSGSYNEQFF
TRBV25-1	.	.	TRBJ2-5	TGTGCCAGCAGTGGAGACAGGTTACCGATCCAAGAGACCCAGTACTTC	CASSGDRLPIQETQYF
TRBV12-3/TRBV12-4	.	.	TRBJ1-2	TGTGCCAGCAGTCCGACATACCCTGATGGCTACACCTTC	CASSPTYPDGYTF
TRBV24-1	.	.	TRBJ2-1	TGTGCCACCAGTGACCCCTCCCTCAGAACCAATGAGCAGTTCTTC	CATSDPSLRTNEQFF
TRBV30	few	.	TRBJ2-1	TGTGCCTGGAGTGTCAGCTACAATGAGCAGTTCTTC	CAWSVSYNEQFF
TRBV7-2	.	TRBD1	TRBJ1-4	TGTGCCAGCAGCTTGCAACAGGGGAACAATGAAAAACTGTTTTTT	CASSLQQGNNEKLFF
TRBV5-1	.	TRBD1	TRBJ1-2	TGCGCCAGCAGCTTTCCTACAGGGGATGGCTACACCTTC	CASSFPTGDGYTF
TRBV7-2	.	TRBD2	TRBJ2-2	TGTGCCAGCAGCAGAAACGTTATAGCGGGGGACACCGGGGAGCTGTTTTTT	CASSRNVIAGDTGELFF
TRBV5-1	once	TRBD2	TRBJ2-1	TGCGCCAGCAGCGGGGGGACTAGCGGTCACAATGAGCAGTTCTTC	CASSGGTSGHNEQFF
TRBV5-6	.	TRBD1	TRBJ2-7	TGTGCCAGCAGCCATCGGACAGGGTGGGGGGAGCAGTACTTC	CASSHRTGWGEQYF
TRBV19	many	TRBD1	TRBJ2-7	TGTGCCAGTAGTTTCCCGGGACAGGCGTCCTACGAGCAGTACTTC	CASSFPGQASYEQYF
TRBV5-4	once	TRBD1	TRBJ2-7	TGTGCCAGCAGCCGCCCGGGACAGGGGTACGAGCAGTACTTC	CASSRPGQGYEQYF
TRBV7-9	few	.	TRBJ1-6	TGTGCCAGCAGCTTAGGCAGGGTCAACAATTCACCCCTCCACTTT	CASSLGRVNNSPLHF
TRBV18	.	TRBD1	TRBJ1-2	TGTGCCAGCTCACCCATGGGACAGGCAGAGTATGGCTACACCTTC	CASSPMGQAEYGYTF
TRBV4-1	.	TRBD2	TRBJ2-7	TGCGCCAGCAGCGGGACTAGCGGGGGACTAGGGGAGCAGTACTTC	CASSGTSGGLGEQYF
TRBV30	.	.	TRBJ2-1	TGTGCCTGGAGTGTAGCTAGCGCCTCCTACAATGAGCAGTTCTTC	CAWSVASASYNEQFF